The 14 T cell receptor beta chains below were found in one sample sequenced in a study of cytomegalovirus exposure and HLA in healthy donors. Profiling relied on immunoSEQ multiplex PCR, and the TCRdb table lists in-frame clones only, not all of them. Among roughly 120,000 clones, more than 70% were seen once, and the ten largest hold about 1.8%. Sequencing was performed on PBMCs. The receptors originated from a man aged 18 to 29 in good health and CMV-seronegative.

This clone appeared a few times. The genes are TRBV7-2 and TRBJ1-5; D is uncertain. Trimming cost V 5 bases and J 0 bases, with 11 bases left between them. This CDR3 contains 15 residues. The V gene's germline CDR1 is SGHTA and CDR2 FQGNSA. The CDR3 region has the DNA TGTGCCAGCAGCGCGTCGCTGTATAGCAATCAGCCCCAGCATTTT. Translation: CASSASLYSNQPQHF.

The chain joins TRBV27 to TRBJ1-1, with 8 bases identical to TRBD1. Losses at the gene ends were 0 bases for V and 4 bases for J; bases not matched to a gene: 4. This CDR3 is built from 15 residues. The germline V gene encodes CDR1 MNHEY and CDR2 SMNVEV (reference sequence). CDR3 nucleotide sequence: TGTGCCAGCAGTTTATCTACAGGGGGTACCACTGAAGCTTTCTTT. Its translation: CASSLSTGGTTEAFF.

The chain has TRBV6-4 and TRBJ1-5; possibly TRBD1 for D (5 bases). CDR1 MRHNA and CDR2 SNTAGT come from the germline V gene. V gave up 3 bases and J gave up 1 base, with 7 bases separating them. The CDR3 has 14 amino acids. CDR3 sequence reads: CASSEQASNQPQHF. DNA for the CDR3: TGTGCCAGCAGTGAACAGGCCAGCAATCAGCCCCAGCATTTT.

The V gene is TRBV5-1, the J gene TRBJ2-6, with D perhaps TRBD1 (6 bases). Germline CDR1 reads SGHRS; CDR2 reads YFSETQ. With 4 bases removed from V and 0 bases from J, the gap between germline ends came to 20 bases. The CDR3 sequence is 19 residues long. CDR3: CASSIQRTDLTSGANVLTF. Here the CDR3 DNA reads TGCGCCAGCAGCATCCAGAGGACAGACCTTACCTCTGGGGCCAACGTCCTGACTTTC.

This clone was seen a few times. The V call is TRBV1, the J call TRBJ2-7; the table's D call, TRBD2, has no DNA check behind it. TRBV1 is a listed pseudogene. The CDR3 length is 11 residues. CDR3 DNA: TGCACCAGCAGCCTCGGCTACGAGCAGTACTTC. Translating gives CTSSLGYEQYF.

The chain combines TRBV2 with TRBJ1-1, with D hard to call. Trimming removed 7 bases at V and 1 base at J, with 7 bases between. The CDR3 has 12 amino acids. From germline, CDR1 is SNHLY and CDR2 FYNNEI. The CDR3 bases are TGTGCCAGCATGCGAAAGAACACTGAAGCTTTCTTT. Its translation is CASMRKNTEAFF.

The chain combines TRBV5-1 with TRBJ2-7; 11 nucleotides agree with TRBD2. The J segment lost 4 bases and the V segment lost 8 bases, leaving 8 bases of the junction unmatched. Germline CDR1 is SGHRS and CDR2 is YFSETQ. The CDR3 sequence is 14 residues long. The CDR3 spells CASAVLAGGYEQYF. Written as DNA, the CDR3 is TGCGCCAGTGCAGTGCTAGCGGGAGGTTACGAGCAGTACTTC.

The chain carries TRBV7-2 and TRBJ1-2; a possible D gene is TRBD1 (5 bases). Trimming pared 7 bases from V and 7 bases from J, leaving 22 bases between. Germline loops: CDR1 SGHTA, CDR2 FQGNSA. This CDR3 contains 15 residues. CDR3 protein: CASTSLSGGGGGYTF. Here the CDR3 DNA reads TGTGCCAGCACCTCCCTTTCCGGGGGGGGTGGTGGCTACACCTTC. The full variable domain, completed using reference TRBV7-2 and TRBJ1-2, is GAGVSQSPSNKVTEKGKDVELRCDPISGHTALYWYRQSLGQGLEFLIYFQGNSAPDKSGLPSDRFSAERTGGSVSTLTIQRTQQEDSAVYLCASTSLSGGGGGYTFGSGTRLTVV.

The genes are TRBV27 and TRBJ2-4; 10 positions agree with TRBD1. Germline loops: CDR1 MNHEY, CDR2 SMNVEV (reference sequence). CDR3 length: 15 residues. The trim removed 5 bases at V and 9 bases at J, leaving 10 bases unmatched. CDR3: CASSTRDRGSGIQYF. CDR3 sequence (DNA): TGTGCCAGCAGTACCCGGGACAGGGGTTCTGGCATTCAGTACTTC.

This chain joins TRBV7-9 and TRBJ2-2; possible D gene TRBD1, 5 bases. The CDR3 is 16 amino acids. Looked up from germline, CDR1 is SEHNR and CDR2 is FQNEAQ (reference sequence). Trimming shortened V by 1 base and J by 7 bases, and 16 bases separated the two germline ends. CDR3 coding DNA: TGTGCCAGCAGCTTAGGTGGACAAATTAAAGGCGGGGAGCTGTTTTTT. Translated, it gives CASSLGGQIKGGELFF. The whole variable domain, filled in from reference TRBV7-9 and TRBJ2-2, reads DTGVSQNPRHKITKRGQNVTFRCDPISEHNRLYWYRQTLGQGPEFLTYFQNEAQLEKSRLLSDRFSAERPKGSFSTLEIQRTEQGDSAMYLCASSLGGQIKGGELFFGEGSRLTVL.

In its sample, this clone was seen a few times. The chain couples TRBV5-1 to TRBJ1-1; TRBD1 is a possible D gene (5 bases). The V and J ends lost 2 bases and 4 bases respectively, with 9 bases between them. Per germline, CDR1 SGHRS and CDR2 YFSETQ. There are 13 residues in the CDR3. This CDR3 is CASSLDRGTEAFF. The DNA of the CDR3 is TGCGCCAGCAGCTTAGACAGAGGCACTGAAGCTTTCTTT.

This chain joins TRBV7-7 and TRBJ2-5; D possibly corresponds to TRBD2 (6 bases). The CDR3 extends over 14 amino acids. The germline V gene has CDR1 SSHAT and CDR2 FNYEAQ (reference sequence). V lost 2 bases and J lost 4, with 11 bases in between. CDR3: CASSLQGLGETQYF. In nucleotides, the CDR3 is TGTGCCAGCAGCTTACAGGGACTTGGAGAGACCCAGTACTTC. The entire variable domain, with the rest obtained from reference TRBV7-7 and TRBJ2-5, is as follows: GAGVSQSPRYKVTKRGQDVTLRCDPISSHATLYWYQQALGQGPEFLTYFNYEAQPDKSGLPSDRFSAERPEGSISTLTIQRTEQRDSAMYRCASSLQGLGETQYFGPGTRLLVL.

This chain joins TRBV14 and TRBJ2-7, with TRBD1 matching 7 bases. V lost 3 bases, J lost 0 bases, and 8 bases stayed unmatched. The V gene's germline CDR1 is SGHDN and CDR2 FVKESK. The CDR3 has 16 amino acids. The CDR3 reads CASSQGRRTGSYEQYF. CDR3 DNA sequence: TGTGCCAGCAGCCAGGGTAGGAGGACAGGCTCCTACGAGCAGTACTTC.

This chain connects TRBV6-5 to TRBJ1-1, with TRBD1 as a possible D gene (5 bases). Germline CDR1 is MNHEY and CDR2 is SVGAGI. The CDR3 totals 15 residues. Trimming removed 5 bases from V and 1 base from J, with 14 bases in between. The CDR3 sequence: CASSRETEENTEAFF. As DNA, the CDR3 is TGTGCCAGCAGTAGAGAGACAGAGGAGAACACTGAAGCTTTCTTT.